This T cell receptor beta chain stems from a study of T cell changes during pregnancy in multiple sclerosis. The assay was immunoSEQ multiplex PCR, and TCRdb's table has in-frame clones only and misses some. The sample lists about 130,000 clones, roughly 95% occurring once. Sample: peripheral blood, taken after pregnancy. The sequence was collected from a female donor with multiple sclerosis, enrolled in a pregnancy study.

CDR3 in amino acids: CASSLVRVVWTEAFF. In DNA form, the CDR3 reads TGTGCCAGCAGCTTAGTCAGGGTGGTGTGGACTGAAGCTTTCTTT. The gene calls are TRBV7-9 and TRBJ1-1; the D gene is possibly TRBD1 (5 bases). Germline loops: CDR1 SEHNR, CDR2 FQNEAQ (reference sequence). The V gene lost 1 base and the J gene lost 5 bases, with 14 bases spanning the gap. The CDR3 extends over 15 amino acids.